This TCR beta chain was identified during a study of regulatory T cells in long-lasting Graves disease. Study information: Graves' patients (newly diagnosed) had been on antithyroid drugs under 3 months. Whole-study results and caveats: The work looked only at peripheral blood and did not look at thyroid tissue.

Time point meaning: newly diagnosed GD, antithyroid drugs for less than 3 months. Scientists built the TCR library using RNA that was extracted from PBMCs. Arm-PCR of CDR3 regions with iRepertoire HTBI primers generated TCR beta libraries. TCRdb re-called the multiplex PCR reads through MiXCR, storing one row per CDR3 protein. The sample lists 450,000 to 650,000 distinct CDR3 sequences, approximately 16% occurring once. This clonotype was recorded at least ten times. What it recognizes is unknown. This sample was shared with a second study, whose subject was T cells in Graves' hyperthyroidism and ophthalmopathy.

The receptor comes from a woman aged 40 to 65 with Graves disease. The sequenced sample was peripheral blood mononuclear cells (PBMCs), obtained at new diagnosis, from a patient treated with antithyroid drugs.

In DNA form, the CDR3 reads TGCAGTGCTAGAACAGGGACTACCGGGGAGCTGTTTTTT. Its translation: CSARTGTTGELFF. The V and J genes are TRBV20-1 and TRBJ2-2; D tentatively reads TRBD1 or TRBD2 (6 bases each). V lost 2 bases and J 5 bases, leaving 9 bases between the germline ends. The CDR3 extends over 13 amino acids. Germline values: CDR1 DFQATT, CDR2 SNEGSKA (reference sequence).